This TCR beta chain derives from a study of T cell repertoires in cytomegalovirus infection. Germline V lookup: CDR1 SGHTA, CDR2 FQGTGA. Trimming at V came to 4 bases and at J to 2 bases, leaving 16 bases not matched to a gene. The CDR3 contains 19 residues. TCRdb called the reads again in MiXCR, with one record for every CDR3 protein. Of 300,000 or so distinct CDR3 sequences in the sample, roughly a quarter were seen once. The table lists this clonotype with many counts. V usage is TRBV7-3 and J usage is TRBJ2-4, with TRBD1 matching 8 bases. The clonotype originates from a human donor in good health (CMV status not recorded). Some clones in this sample may be carry-over from other donors' samples. Source material: PBMCs. The CDR3 coding sequence is TGTGCCAGCAGCTCACATGGACAGGGAGAGGTCTCTACCAAAAACATTCAGTACTTC. Translating gives CASSSHGQGEVSTKNIQYF.